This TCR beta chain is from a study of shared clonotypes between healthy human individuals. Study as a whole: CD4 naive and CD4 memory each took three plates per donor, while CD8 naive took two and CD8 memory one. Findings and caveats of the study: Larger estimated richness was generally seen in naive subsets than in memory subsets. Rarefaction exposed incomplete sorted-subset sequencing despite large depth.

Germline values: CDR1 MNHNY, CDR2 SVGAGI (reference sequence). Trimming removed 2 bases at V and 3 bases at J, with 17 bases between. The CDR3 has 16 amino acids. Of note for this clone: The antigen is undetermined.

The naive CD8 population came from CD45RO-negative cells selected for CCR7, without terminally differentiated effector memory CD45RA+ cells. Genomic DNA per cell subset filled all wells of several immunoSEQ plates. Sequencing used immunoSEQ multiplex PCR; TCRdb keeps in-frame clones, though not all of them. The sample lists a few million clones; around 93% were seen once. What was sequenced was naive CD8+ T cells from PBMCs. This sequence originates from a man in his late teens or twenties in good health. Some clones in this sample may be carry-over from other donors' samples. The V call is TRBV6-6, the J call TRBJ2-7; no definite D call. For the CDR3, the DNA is TGTGCCAGCAGTTACACTCTCGGCCAGGCTGGCTACGAGCAGTACTTC. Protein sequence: CASSYTLGQAGYEQYF.